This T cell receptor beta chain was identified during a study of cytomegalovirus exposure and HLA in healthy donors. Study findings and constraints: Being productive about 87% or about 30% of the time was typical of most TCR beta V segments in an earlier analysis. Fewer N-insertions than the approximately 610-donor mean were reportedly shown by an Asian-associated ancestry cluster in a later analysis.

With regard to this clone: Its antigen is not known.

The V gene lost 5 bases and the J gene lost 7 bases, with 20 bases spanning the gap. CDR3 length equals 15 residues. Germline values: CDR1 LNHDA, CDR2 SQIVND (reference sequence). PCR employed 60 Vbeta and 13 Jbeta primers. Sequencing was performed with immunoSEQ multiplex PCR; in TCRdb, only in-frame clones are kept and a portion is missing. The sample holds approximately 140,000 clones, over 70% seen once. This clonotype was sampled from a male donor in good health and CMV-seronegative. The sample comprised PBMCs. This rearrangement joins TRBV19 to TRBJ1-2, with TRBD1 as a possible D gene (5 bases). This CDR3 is CASSPLAGHYGGYTF. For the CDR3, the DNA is TGTGCCAGTAGTCCCCTCGCGGGGCACTATGGTGGCTACACCTTC.